This is a list of T cell receptor beta chains from one sample in a study of T-cell memory formation after mild COVID-19. TCRdb recomputed calls from the 5' RACE reads with MiXCR, one row per CDR3 protein. The table has a few hundred thousand distinct CDR3 sequences, 9.4% seen once. The sample consisted of PBMCs or a T cell subset sorted from them (not recorded which). The receptors derive from a man aged 18 to 35 who had mild COVID-19 (a few samples of this study predate the infection). Cell type and time point are not known. The CDR3 runs from the conserved cysteine through the conserved F or W. Each record gives: clone size, V gene, D gene, J gene, CDR3 protein, CDR3 DNA. D genes are given only for firm matches. Rows give clone size only sometimes, using once, few, many, or a class for an expanded clone.

few	TRBV28	TRBD1	TRBJ1-1	CASTIRGGGNTEAFF	TGTGCCAGCACCATCAGGGGGGGAGGGAACACTGAAGCTTTCTTT
-	TRBV5-1	-	TRBJ1-4	CASSLTGYAEKLFF	TGCGCCAGCAGCTTAACAGGGTATGCGGAAAAACTGTTTTTT
-	TRBV7-9	TRBD1	TRBJ2-7	CASSEQGAWNYEQYF	TGTGCCAGCAGCGAACAGGGGGCATGGAACTACGAGCAGTACTTC
many	TRBV7-2	-	TRBJ2-4	CASSVSGGAKNIQYF	TGTGCCAGCAGCGTCAGCGGAGGGGCCAAAAACATTCAGTACTTC
few	TRBV7-2	TRBD1	TRBJ1-2	CASSATGGDYGYTF	TGTGCCAGCAGCGCGACAGGGGGCGACTATGGCTACACCTTC
-	TRBV20-1	TRBD1	TRBJ1-1	CSAIATQGAGVIHTEAFF	TGCAGTGCTATCGCTACACAGGGGGCAGGTGTGATTCACACTGAAGCTTTCTTT
-	TRBV19	TRBD2	TRBJ2-1	CASISGGAYNEQFF	TGTGCCAGTATAAGCGGGGGAGCCTACAATGAGCAGTTCTTC
few	TRBV4-3	-	TRBJ2-1	CASSQEFPRAFGEQFF	TGCGCCAGCAGCCAAGAATTCCCCAGGGCTTTCGGGGAGCAGTTCTTC
many	TRBV12-3/TRBV12-4	TRBD2	TRBJ2-4	CASSLAREGNIQYF	TGTGCCAGCAGTTTAGCCAGGGAGGGAAACATTCAGTACTTC
-	TRBV9	-	TRBJ2-4	CASSSEGGRGNIQYF	TGTGCCAGCAGCTCGGAAGGGGGGCGCGGGAACATTCAGTACTTC
few	TRBV20-1	TRBD1	TRBJ2-5	CSAHRGQETQYF	TGCAGTGCTCACAGGGGCCAAGAGACCCAGTACTTC
-	TRBV7-6	TRBD2	TRBJ2-1	CASSFLAGEIYNEQFF	TGTGCCAGCAGCTTTTTAGCGGGGGAAATTTACAATGAGCAGTTCTTC
-	TRBV7-9	-	TRBJ1-1	CASSPVGHIEAFF	TGTGCCAGCAGCCCCGTGGGACACATAGAAGCTTTCTTT
few	TRBV5-1	TRBD2	TRBJ2-3	CASSTSGGEDTQYF	TGCGCCAGCAGCACTAGCGGGGGCGAAGATACGCAGTATTTT
few	TRBV18	-	TRBJ2-6	CASSTIPPGANVLTF	TGTGCCAGCTCAACGATCCCCCCTGGGGCCAACGTCCTGACTTTC
few	TRBV7-2	TRBD1	TRBJ1-2	CASSPGDSTVRGYTF	TGTGCCAGCAGCCCCGGGGACAGCACAGTTCGAGGCTACACCTTC
few	TRBV27	TRBD2	TRBJ2-3	CASRSGTSKADTQYF	TGTGCCAGCAGATCCGGGACTAGCAAGGCAGATACGCAGTATTTT
-	TRBV27	-	TRBJ1-2	CASSQSTGINYYGYTF	TGTGCCAGCAGTCAGAGTACAGGGATCAACTACTATGGCTACACCTTC
few	TRBV9	TRBD2	TRBJ2-1	CASSVAQRGYNEQFF	TGTGCCAGCAGCGTAGCCCAGCGGGGGTACAATGAGCAGTTCTTC
few	TRBV7-9	-	TRBJ2-7	CASVRLELYEQYF	TGTGCCAGCGTCAGACTCGAATTATACGAGCAGTACTTC
few	TRBV30	-	TRBJ1-6	CAWRKRAADNSPLHF	TGTGCCTGGAGGAAGCGGGCCGCCGATAATTCACCCCTCCACTTT
many	TRBV27	-	TRBJ2-5	CASSLGPGETQYF	TGTGCCAGCAGCTTAGGGCCCGGGGAGACCCAGTACTTC
few	TRBV9	-	TRBJ1-5	CASSGSRDKNQPQHF	TGTGCCAGCAGCGGATCCCGGGACAAAAATCAGCCCCAGCATTTT
-	TRBV7-2	-	TRBJ2-1	CASSFQGRGQFF	TGTGCCAGCAGCTTTCAGGGGAGGGGGCAGTTCTTC
-	TRBV29-1	-	TRBJ2-7	CSVEGKSYEQYF	TGCAGCGTTGAGGGCAAGTCCTACGAGCAGTACTTC
few	TRBV7-6	-	TRBJ1-3	CASSLAGSNSGNTIYF	TGTGCCAGCAGCTTAGCTGGCAGCAACTCTGGAAACACCATATATTTT
few	TRBV5-6	-	TRBJ2-3	CASSLDRPSTDTQYF	TGTGCCAGCAGCCTCGACAGGCCTAGCACAGATACGCAGTATTTT
-	TRBV7-2	-	TRBJ1-1	CASSFRGSYTEAFF	TGTGCCAGCAGCTTTCGGGGGTCGTACACTGAAGCTTTCTTT
few	TRBV7-3	TRBD2	TRBJ2-3	CASSRTGTSDTQYF	TGTGCCAGCAGCAGGACCGGGACTAGTGATACGCAGTATTTT
many	TRBV20-1	-	TRBJ2-4	CSAPSTELAKNIQYF	TGCAGTGCTCCCTCGACTGAGCTAGCCAAAAACATTCAGTACTTC
few	TRBV24-1	-	TRBJ2-1	CATSDFTKGSEQFF	TGTGCCACCAGTGATTTCACGAAGGGTAGTGAGCAGTTCTTC
-	TRBV20-1	-	TRBJ1-5	CSASGRGRSGNQPQHF	TGCAGTGCCTCCGGAAGAGGGCGTTCGGGCAATCAGCCCCAGCATTTT
few	TRBV5-1	TRBD1	TRBJ1-6	CASSLGQEHSPLHF	TGCGCCAGCAGCCTGGGACAGGAGCATTCACCCCTCCACTTT
few	TRBV5-5	TRBD1	TRBJ1-6	CASRRDRINSPLHF	TGTGCCAGCAGAAGGGACAGGATCAATTCACCCCTCCACTTT
-	TRBV7-9	-	TRBJ2-5	CASRERRGGETQYF	TGTGCCAGCAGAGAGAGGCGTGGGGGCGAGACCCAGTACTTC
few	TRBV9	TRBD2	TRBJ2-3	CASSVAPGGDTDTQYF	TGTGCCAGCAGCGTAGCCCCCGGGGGGGACACAGATACGCAGTATTTT
-	TRBV7-2	TRBD1	TRBJ2-3	CASSLRQGTPSQYF	TGTGCCAGCAGCTTACGACAGGGCACTCCCTCGCAGTATTTT
-	TRBV12-3/TRBV12-4	TRBD1	TRBJ1-6	CASGSGTVNSPLHF	TGTGCCAGCGGGTCCGGGACAGTGAATTCACCCCTCCACTTT
few	TRBV7-2	TRBD2	TRBJ2-3	CASSPTPTSGGTDTQYF	TGTGCCAGCAGCCCTACCCCGACTAGCGGGGGCACAGATACGCAGTATTTT
few	TRBV7-2	TRBD1	TRBJ1-4	CASSRRTGSPGEKLFF	TGTGCCAGCAGCCGTCGGACAGGGAGTCCGGGTGAAAAACTGTTTTTT
few	TRBV9	TRBD2	TRBJ2-3	CASSAPTSGVTDTQYF	TGTGCCAGCAGCGCCCCGACTAGCGGGGTCACAGATACGCAGTATTTT
few	TRBV7-2	TRBD1	TRBJ1-2	CASSLSVLFFRQGANYGYTF	TGTGCCAGCAGCTTATCGGTGTTGTTTTTCCGACAGGGAGCTAACTATGGCTACACCTTC
-	TRBV11-2	-	TRBJ2-5	CASSFELDSLSETQYF	TGTGCCAGCAGCTTCGAACTAGATTCCCTTTCGGAGACCCAGTACTTC
few	TRBV24-1	-	TRBJ2-1	CATSDLLYDEQFF	TGTGCCACCAGTGATTTGCTATACGATGAGCAGTTCTTC
-	TRBV4-3	TRBD2	TRBJ2-3	CASSQPSGLASPDTQYF	TGCGCCAGCAGCCAACCCTCCGGACTAGCAAGCCCAGATACGCAGTATTTT
few	TRBV7-9	-	TRBJ1-1	CASSLGPTEAFF	TGTGCCAGCAGCTTGGGACCCACTGAAGCTTTCTTT
-	TRBV4-1	-	TRBJ2-3	CASSQVWRISTDTQYF	TGCGCCAGCAGCCAAGTTTGGAGGATTAGCACAGATACGCAGTATTTT
-	TRBV5-1	TRBD1	TRBJ2-2	CASRTAGGMGELFF	TGCGCCAGCAGAACGGCAGGGGGTATGGGGGAGCTGTTTTTT
few	TRBV7-2	-	TRBJ2-2	CATLAAIQRPNTGELFF	TGTGCCACCCTCGCGGCGATCCAGAGACCGAACACCGGGGAGCTGTTTTTT
-	TRBV2	-	TRBJ1-6	CASSESSADNSPLHF	TGTGCCAGCAGTGAATCGTCAGCTGATAATTCACCCCTCCACTTT
few	TRBV7-2	TRBD1	TRBJ1-2	CASSRDRAYGYTF	TGTGCCAGCAGCCGGGACAGGGCCTATGGCTACACCTTC
-	TRBV12-3/TRBV12-4	-	TRBJ1-3	CASRLGTAGNTIYF	TGTGCCAGCAGACTAGGGACGGCGGGAAACACCATATATTTT
-	TRBV9	TRBD1	TRBJ2-4	CASSAGTGVAKNIQYF	TGTGCCAGCAGCGCCGGGACAGGGGTAGCCAAAAACATTCAGTACTTC